Below are 11 T cell receptor beta chains sequenced from a single sample in a study of spatial heterogeneity in lung cancer. One entry per CDR3 protein, called by TCRdb with MiXCR from the 5' RACE reads. Counted here are about 75,000 distinct CDR3 sequences, more than 10% occurring once; the ten biggest clones make up roughly 6.9%. Time point: sample taken at primary tumor resection. Without sorting, whole RNA was sequenced from tumor, nontumor lung or frozen PBMC. Sample: PBMCs, taken at surgery. The receptors originated from a male donor with early-stage non-small cell lung cancer.

The chain is built from TRBV30 and TRBJ2-5; D is uncertain. V shed 1 base and J shed 4 bases, with 7 bases lying between them. There are 12 residues in the CDR3. Germline CDR1 reads GTSNPN; CDR2 reads SVGIG (reference sequence). The CDR3 protein is CAWSGAGETQYF. The DNA for the CDR3 is TGTGCCTGGAGTGGCGCCGGAGAGACCCAGTACTTC. The full variable domain, completed using reference TRBV30 and TRBJ2-5, is SQTIHQWPATLVQPVGSPLSLECTVEGTSNPNLYWYRQAAGRGLQLLFYSVGIGQISSEVPQNLSASRPQDRQFILSSKKLLLSDSGFYLCAWSGAGETQYFGPGTRLLVL.

This clonotype was seen many times. The rearrangement uses TRBV11-2 and TRBJ2-1; D not resolved. This CDR3 has 13 amino acids. CDR1 SGHAT and CDR2 FQNNGV come from the germline V gene. V was clipped by 6 bases and J by 0 bases, with 6 bases between them. The DNA of the CDR3 is TGTGCCAGCAGTACCAACTCCTACAATGAGCAGTTCTTC. The encoded protein is CASSTNSYNEQFF.

A few counts support this clonotype. This sequence joins TRBV10-2 and TRBJ2-2; 8 bases fit TRBD2. The CDR3 is 15 amino acids. CDR1 is WSHSY, CDR2 SAAADI, per germline. Losses at the gene ends were 11 bases for V and 4 bases for J; bases not matched to a gene: 12. The CDR3 DNA sequence: TGCGCCTGTCGGAAGCGGGAGCCGGCCACCGGGGAGCTGTTTTTT. Translation: CACRKREPATGELFF.

The gene calls are TRBV11-2 and TRBJ1-5; D possibly corresponds to TRBD1 (5 bases). The CDR3 has 15 residues. Trimming removed 0 bases at V and 4 bases at J, with 10 bases between. CDR1 SGHAT and CDR2 FQNNGV come from the germline V gene. Here the CDR3 reads CASSLEWQGNQPQHF. The DNA of the CDR3 is TGTGCCAGCAGCTTAGAGTGGCAGGGTAATCAGCCCCAGCATTTT. Combining the CDR3 with reference TRBV11-2 and TRBJ1-5 gives the whole variable domain EAGVAQSPRYKIIEKRQSVAFWCNPISGHATLYWYQQILGQGPKLLIQFQNNGVVDDSQLPKDRFSAERLKGVDSTLKIQPAKLEDSAVYLCASSLEWQGNQPQHFGDGTRLSIL.

This clonotype was detected a few times. The J gene is TRBJ2-1, the V gene TRBV12-3 or TRBV12-4; no firm D call. V lost 6 bases to trimming and J lost 9 bases, with 12 bases between them. This CDR3 is 12 amino acids long. In DNA, the CDR3 is TGTGCCAGCAGCCGCGACCGTGCTGAGCAGTTCTTC. As protein: CASSRDRAEQFF.

This chain joins TRBV24-1 and TRBJ2-3; 8 nucleotides line up with TRBD1. V gave up 2 bases and J gave up 6 bases; unmatched junction bases: 6. The CDR3 has 15 amino acids. CDR1 and CDR2 from the germline V gene are KGHDR and SFDVKD. CDR3 sequence reads: CATSDSGQGPDTQYF. CDR3 coding DNA: TGTGCCACCAGTGATTCCGGACAGGGCCCCGATACGCAGTATTTT.

J is TRBJ2-1 and V is TRBV5-1; the match to TRBD2 covers 11 bases. J gave up 13 bases and V 4 bases, and 7 bases lay outside the gene matches. CDR1 is SGHRS and CDR2 is YFSETQ in the germline V gene. CDR3 length: 13 residues. CDR3 sequence reads: CASSTGLAAGQFF. In DNA form, the CDR3 reads TGCGCCAGCAGCACGGGACTAGCGGCGGGACAGTTCTTC.

This chain connects TRBV5-1 to TRBJ2-5, with 7 nucleotides matching TRBD2. The V gene end was trimmed by 4 bases and the J gene end by 2 bases; junction bases not matched to a gene: 14. This CDR3 has 17 residues. The V gene's germline CDR1 is SGHRS and CDR2 YFSETQ. The CDR3 region has the DNA TGCGCCAGCAGCCGCACGCAATCTAGCGGACGACAAGAGACCCAGTACTTC. Its translation: CASSRTQSSGRQETQYF. Variable domain in full (rest from reference TRBV5-1 and TRBJ2-5): KAGVTQTPRYLIKTRGQQVTLSCSPISGHRSVSWYQQTPGQGLQFLFEYFSETQRNKGNFPGRFSGRQFSNSRSEMNVSTLELGDSALYLCASSRTQSSGRQETQYFGPGTRLLVL.

This clonotype was seen only a few times. V usage is TRBV10-3 and J usage is TRBJ2-1; 10 bases agree with TRBD2. The junction had 7 bases not matched to a gene; V was cut back by 0 bases and J by 11 bases. Germline V gene data show CDR1 as ENHRY and CDR2 as SYGVKD. The CDR3 sequence is 15 residues long. In DNA form, the CDR3 reads TGTGCCATCAGTGAGTCGTCTCCTAGCGGGGGTAAGCAGTTCTTC. This sequence encodes CAISESSPSGGKQFF.

This clonotype was observed at least ten times. The V and J genes are TRBV28 and TRBJ2-5, with D perhaps matching TRBD2 (5 bases). The germline V and J ends were trimmed by 0 bases and 3 bases, with 11 bases remaining between them. CDR1 is MDHEN and CDR2 is SYDVKM in the germline V gene. This CDR3 is 15 amino acids long. The CDR3 loop is CASSLWSPGKETQYF. In DNA form, the CDR3 reads TGTGCCAGCAGTTTATGGTCCCCCGGGAAAGAGACCCAGTACTTC.

The V call is TRBV5-1, the J call TRBJ2-1; no reliable D call. The germline V gene has CDR1 SGHRS and CDR2 YFSETQ. Trimming pared 0 bases from V and 2 bases from J, leaving 9 bases between. The CDR3 is 15 residues long. The CDR3 protein is CASSLELGTYNEQFF. The CDR3 DNA follows: TGCGCCAGCAGCTTGGAGCTAGGAACCTACAATGAGCAGTTCTTC.